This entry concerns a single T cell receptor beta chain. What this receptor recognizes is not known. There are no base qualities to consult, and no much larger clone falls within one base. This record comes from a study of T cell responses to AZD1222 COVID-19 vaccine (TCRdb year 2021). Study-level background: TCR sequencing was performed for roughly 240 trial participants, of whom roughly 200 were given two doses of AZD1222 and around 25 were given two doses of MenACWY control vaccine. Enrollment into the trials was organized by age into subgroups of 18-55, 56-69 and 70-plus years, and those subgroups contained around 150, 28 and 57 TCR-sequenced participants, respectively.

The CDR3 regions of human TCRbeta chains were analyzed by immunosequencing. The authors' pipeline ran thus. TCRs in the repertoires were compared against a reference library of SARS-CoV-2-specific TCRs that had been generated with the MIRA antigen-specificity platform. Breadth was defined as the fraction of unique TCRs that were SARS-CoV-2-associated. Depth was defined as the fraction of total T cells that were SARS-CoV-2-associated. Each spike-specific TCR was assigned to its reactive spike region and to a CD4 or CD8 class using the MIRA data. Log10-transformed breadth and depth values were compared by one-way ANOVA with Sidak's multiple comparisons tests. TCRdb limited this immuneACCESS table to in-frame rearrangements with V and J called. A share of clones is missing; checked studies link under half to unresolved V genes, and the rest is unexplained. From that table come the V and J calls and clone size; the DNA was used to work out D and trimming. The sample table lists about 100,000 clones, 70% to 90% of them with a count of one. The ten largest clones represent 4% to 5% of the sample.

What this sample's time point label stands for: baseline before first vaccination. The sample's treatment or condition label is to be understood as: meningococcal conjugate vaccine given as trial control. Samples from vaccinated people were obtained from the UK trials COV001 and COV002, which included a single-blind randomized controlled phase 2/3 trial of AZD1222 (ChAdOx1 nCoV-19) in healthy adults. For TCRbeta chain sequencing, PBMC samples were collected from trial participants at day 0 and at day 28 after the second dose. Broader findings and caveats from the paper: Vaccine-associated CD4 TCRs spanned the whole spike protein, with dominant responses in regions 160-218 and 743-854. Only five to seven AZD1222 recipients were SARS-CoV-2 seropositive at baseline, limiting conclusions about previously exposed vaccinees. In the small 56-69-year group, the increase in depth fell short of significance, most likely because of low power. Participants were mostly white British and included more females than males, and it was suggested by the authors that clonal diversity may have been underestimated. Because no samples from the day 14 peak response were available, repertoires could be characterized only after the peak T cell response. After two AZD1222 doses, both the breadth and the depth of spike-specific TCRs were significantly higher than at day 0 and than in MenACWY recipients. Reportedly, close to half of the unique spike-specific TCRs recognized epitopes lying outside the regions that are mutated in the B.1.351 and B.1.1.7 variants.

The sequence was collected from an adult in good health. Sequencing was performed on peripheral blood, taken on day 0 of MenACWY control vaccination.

The nucleotide sequence is TGTGCCACCAGTGGACCAGGAGCGAGCTCCTACAATGAGCAGTTCTTC. It translates as CATSGPGASSYNEQFF. In this chain, TRBV24-1 is recombined with TRBJ2-1; confidence is insufficient to name the D gene. The junction carries 13 bases between V and J, which are trimmed by 5 bases and 0 bases respectively. The germline V gene provides CDR1 KGHDR and CDR2 SFDVKD. Taken from cysteine to phenylalanine, the CDR3 has 16 residues. Only CDR3 DNA is held: 48 bases, read in frame from base 1.